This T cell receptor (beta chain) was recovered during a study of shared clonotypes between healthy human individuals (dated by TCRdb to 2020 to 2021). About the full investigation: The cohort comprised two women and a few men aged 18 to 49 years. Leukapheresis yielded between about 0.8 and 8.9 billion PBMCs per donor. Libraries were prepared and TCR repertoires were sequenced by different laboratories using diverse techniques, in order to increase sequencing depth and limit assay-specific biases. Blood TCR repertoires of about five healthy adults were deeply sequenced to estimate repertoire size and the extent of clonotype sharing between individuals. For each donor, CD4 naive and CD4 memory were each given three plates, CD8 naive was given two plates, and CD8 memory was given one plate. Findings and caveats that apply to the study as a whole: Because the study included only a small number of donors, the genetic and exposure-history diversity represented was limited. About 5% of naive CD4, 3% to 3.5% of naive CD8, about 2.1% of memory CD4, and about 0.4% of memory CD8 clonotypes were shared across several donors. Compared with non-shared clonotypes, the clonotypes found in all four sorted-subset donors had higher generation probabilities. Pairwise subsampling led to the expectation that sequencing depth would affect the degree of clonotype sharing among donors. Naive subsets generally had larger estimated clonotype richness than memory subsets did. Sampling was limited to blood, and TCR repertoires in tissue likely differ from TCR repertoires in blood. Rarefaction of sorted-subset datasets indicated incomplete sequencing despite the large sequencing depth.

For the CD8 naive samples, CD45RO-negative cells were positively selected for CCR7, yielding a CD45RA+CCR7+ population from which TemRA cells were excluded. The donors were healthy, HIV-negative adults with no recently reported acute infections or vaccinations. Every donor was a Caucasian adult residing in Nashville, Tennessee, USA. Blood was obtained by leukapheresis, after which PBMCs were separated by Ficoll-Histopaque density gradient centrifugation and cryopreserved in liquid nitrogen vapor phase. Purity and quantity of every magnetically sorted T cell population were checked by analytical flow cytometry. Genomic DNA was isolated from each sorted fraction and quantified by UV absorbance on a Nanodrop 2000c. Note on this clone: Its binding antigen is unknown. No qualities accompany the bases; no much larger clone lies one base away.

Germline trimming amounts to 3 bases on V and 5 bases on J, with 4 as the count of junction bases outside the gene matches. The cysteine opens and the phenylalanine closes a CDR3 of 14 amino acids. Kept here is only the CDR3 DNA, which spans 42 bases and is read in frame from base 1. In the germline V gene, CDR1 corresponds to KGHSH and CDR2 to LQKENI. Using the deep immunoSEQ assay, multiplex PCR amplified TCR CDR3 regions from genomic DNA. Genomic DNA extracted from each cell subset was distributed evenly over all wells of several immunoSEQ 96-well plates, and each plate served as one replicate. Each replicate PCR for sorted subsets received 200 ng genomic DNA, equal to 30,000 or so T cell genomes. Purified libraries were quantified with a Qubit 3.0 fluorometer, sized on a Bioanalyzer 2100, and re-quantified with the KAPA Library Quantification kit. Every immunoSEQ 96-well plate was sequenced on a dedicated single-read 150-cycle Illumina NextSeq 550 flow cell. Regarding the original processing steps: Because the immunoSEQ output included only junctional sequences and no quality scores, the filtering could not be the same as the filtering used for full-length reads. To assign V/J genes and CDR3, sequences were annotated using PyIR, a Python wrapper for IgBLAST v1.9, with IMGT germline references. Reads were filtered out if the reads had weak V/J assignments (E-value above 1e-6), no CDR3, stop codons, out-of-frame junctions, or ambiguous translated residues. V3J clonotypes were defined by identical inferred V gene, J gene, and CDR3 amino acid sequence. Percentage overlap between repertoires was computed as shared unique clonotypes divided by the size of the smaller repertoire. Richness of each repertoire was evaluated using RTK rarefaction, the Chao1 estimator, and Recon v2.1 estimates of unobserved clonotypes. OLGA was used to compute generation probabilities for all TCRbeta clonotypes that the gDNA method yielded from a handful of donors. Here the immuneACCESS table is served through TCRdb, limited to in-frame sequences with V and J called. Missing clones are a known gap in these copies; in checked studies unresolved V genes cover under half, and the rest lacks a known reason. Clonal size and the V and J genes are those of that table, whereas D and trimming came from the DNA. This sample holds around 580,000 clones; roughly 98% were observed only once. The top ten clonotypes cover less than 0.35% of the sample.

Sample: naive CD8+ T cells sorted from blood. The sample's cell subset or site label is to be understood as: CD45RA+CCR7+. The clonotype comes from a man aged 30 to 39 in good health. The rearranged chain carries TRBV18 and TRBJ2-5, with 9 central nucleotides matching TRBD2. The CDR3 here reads CASSPAGGFETQYF. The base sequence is TGTGCCAGCTCACCGGCGGGAGGGTTCGAGACCCAGTACTTC.